This T cell receptor beta chain was sequenced during a study of response to subunit inactivated influenza vaccine. Findings and limits, study-wide: Authors suggested each seasonal flu vaccination may recruit only limited numbers of new T cells.

CDR3 length: 15 residues. The germline V gene encodes CDR1 DFQATT and CDR2 SNEGSKA (reference sequence). Trimming removed 3 bases from V and 3 bases from J; junction bases left unmatched: 7. With respect to this clonotype: Its antigen is not identified.

In TCRdb, the RT-PCR reads were re-called with MiXCR into one record per CDR3 protein. Altogether about 500,000 distinct CDR3 sequences are present, less than 7.5% being singletons, with the ten largest covering around 14%. The chain carries TRBV20-1 and TRBJ2-2, with 7 positions matching TRBD2. This specimen consisted of PBMCs from blood, obtained 23 months after vaccination. The sequence derives from a man aged 45 to 70 who received an inactivated influenza vaccine. Here the CDR3 DNA reads TGCAGTGCTAGCTCTGGCGGGGGAGACACCGGGGAGCTGTTTTTT. Its translation is CSASSGGGDTGELFF.